Below, 10 T cell receptor beta chains from the same sample are listed, as sequenced in a study of cytomegalovirus exposure and HLA in healthy donors. This PCR relied on a set of 60 Vbeta primers and 13 Jbeta primers. Sequencing was performed with immunoSEQ multiplex PCR; in TCRdb, only in-frame clones are kept and a portion is missing. The sample holds about 130,000 clones; 75% to 85% are singletons and the top ten take almost 6%. Sequenced input: PBMCs. The receptors here all came from a middle-aged woman in good health and CMV-seropositive.

This chain's CDR3 is CYVVGPYGYTF. The CDR3 region has the DNA TGCTATGTTGTGGGGCCCTATGGCTACACCTTC. This rearrangement joins TRBV29-1 to TRBJ1-2, with a weak D call TRBD1 (5 bases). Germline CDR1 is SQVTM and CDR2 is ANQGSEA. There are 11 residues in the CDR3.

The genes are TRBV28 and TRBJ1-4; TRBD1 aligns across 9 bases. Germline-derived CDR1 and CDR2 are MDHEN and SYDVKM. J gave up 5 bases and V 4 bases, and 11 bases lay outside the gene matches. This CDR3 has 17 residues. CDR3 sequence: CASSYSLRDRANEKLFF. CDR3 DNA: TGTGCCAGCAGTTATTCCCTCCGGGACAGGGCCAATGAAAAACTGTTTTTT.

This clone was counted a few times. The chain recombines TRBV7-9 with TRBJ1-6; TRBD1 matches at 8 bases. The CDR3 runs to 16 residues. V gave up 1 base and J gave up 3 bases; unmatched junction bases: 2. Per germline, CDR1 SEHNR and CDR2 FQNEAQ (reference sequence). CDR3 nucleotides: TGTGCCAGCAGCTTAGAACAGGGGGGCTATAATTCACCCCTCCACTTT. This sequence encodes CASSLEQGGYNSPLHF.

The rearrangement links TRBV9 to TRBJ1-1; D unresolved. The CDR3 is 15 residues long. Per the germline V gene, CDR1 is SGDLS and CDR2 is YYNGEE. The ends were cut back, 0 bases at V and 1 base at J, with 10 bases in the middle. CDR3 protein: CASSVDLQPNTEAFF. The CDR3 DNA is TGTGCCAGCAGCGTAGATTTACAGCCGAACACTGAAGCTTTCTTT. The full variable domain, in which reference TRBV9 and TRBJ1-1 provide the parts outside the CDR3, is DSGVTQTPKHLITATGQRVTLRCSPRSGDLSVYWYQQSLDQGLQFLIQYYNGEERAKGNILERFSAQQFPDLHSELNLSSLELGDSALYFCASSVDLQPNTEAFFGQGTRLTVV.

A few counts support this clone. This chain links TRBV9 with TRBJ1-2; 9 positions agree with TRBD1. Germline-derived CDR1 and CDR2 are SGDLS and YYNGEE. Trimming at V came to 8 bases and at J to 8 bases, leaving 7 bases not matched to a gene. This CDR3 is 12 amino acids long. The CDR3 region has the DNA TGTGCCAGTACCACCGGGACAGGGGGCTACACCTTC. Amino acids: CASTTGTGGYTF.

A note on this clone: The sample carries other DNA sequences with the same CDR3. CDR3 DNA: TGTGCCAGTAGTATTGGAGGGAGCTCCTACGAGCAGTACTTC. This codes for CASSIGGSSYEQYF. This chain links TRBV19 with TRBJ2-7; TRBD2 might be the D (6 bases). Trimming took off 3 bases at V and 0 bases at J, with 9 bases between the two ends. The germline V gene encodes CDR1 LNHDA and CDR2 SQIVND (reference sequence). The CDR3 contains 14 residues. The full variable domain, its missing parts supplied by reference TRBV19 and TRBJ2-7, is DGGITQSPKYLFRKEGQNVTLSCEQNLNHDAMYWYRQDPGQGLRLIYYSQIVNDFQKGDIAEGYSVSREKKESFPLTVTSAQKNPTAFYLCASSIGGSSYEQYFGPGTRLTVT.

The genes are TRBV7-3 and TRBJ2-1; 8 bases line up with TRBD1. The length of the CDR3 is 16 residues. Losses at the gene ends were 5 bases for V and 3 bases for J; bases not matched to a gene: 9. Germline assignment: CDR1 SGHTA and CDR2 FQGTGA. In nucleotides, the CDR3 is TGTGCCAGCAGCCGAATCTCAGGGGGCCTCTACAATGAGCAGTTCTTC. This sequence encodes CASSRISGGLYNEQFF.

V usage is TRBV18 and J usage is TRBJ2-7; 10 bases line up with TRBD1. V was pared by 6 bases and J by 3 bases, with 11 bases of the junction left unmatched. The CDR3 runs 16 residues. CDR1 is KGHSH, CDR2 LQKENI, per germline. CDR3 coding DNA: TGTGCCAGCTCCCCTGGGACGGACAGGGGGAACTACGAGCAGTACTTC. Amino acid sequence: CASSPGTDRGNYEQYF.

This clone appeared a few times. This rearrangement joins TRBV5-4 to TRBJ1-1, with no clear D. CDR1 SGHNT and CDR2 YYREEE come from the germline V gene (reference sequence). Between the trimmed V and J ends, which lost 4 bases and 5 bases, there was a span of 12 bases. This CDR3 comprises 13 residues. This CDR3 is CASSKGTGTEAFF. The CDR3 DNA reads TGTGCCAGCAGCAAGGGCACGGGGACTGAAGCTTTCTTT.

The rearrangement uses TRBV4-1 and TRBJ2-1, with TRBD2 matching over 9 bases. J was trimmed by 0 bases and V by 4 bases; bases with no gene match: 13. This CDR3 spans 19 amino acids. Germline CDR1 and CDR2: MGHRA and YSYEKL. The CDR3 nucleotides are TGCGCCAGCAGCCCTCTGACTAGCGGAGCGTGGAGCTCCTACAATGAGCAGTTCTTC. This encodes CASSPLTSGAWSSYNEQFF.